The rows below give T cell receptor beta chains drawn from one sample of a study of beta chain features in type 1 diabetes. This table comes from immunoSEQ multiplex PCR, and its TCRdb copy is limited to in-frame clones, with some not included. The sample lists about 390,000 clones, over 8.5% occurring once. The sequenced sample consisted of central memory CD4+ T cells from blood. The receptors were sampled from a man aged 25 to 40 with type 1 diabetes. Both conserved end residues are part of each CDR3. D genes are given only for firm matches. Clone size is given for some rows only: seen once, a few or many times, or a class if the clone is expanded.

d_gene,abundance,len,j_gene,v_gene,CDR3nt,CDR3aa
.,.,14,TRBJ1-2,TRBV11-2,TGTGCCAGCAGCTTAGAGCCAGGTCCTCATGGCTACACCTTC,CASSLEPGPHGYTF
.,few,14,TRBJ2-7,TRBV30,TGTGCCTGGAGCCACTCAGGGAGAACCTACGAGCAGTACTTC,CAWSHSGRTYEQYF
.,.,13,TRBJ2-7,TRBV30,TGTGCCTGGAGTTGGGACGGGGTAAATGAGCAGTACTTC,CAWSWDGVNEQYF
TRBD1,few,16,TRBJ2-1,TRBV5-6,TGTGCCAGCAGTTTGAGACAGGGGGCAACATACAATGAGCAGTTCTTC,CASSLRQGATYNEQFF
TRBD1,many,15,TRBJ1-3,TRBV28,TGTGCCAGCAGCGTTACAGGGGGCTCTGGAAACACCATATATTTT,CASSVTGGSGNTIYF
.,few,16,TRBJ2-2,TRBV7-6,TGTGCCAGCAGCCTCAGGCCCACTACGAACACCGGGGAGCTGTTTTTT,CASSLRPTTNTGELFF
TRBD2,.,18,TRBJ2-3,TRBV5-4,TGTGCCAGCAGCTCAGGACTAGCGGGAGGTGGGGGCACAGATACGCAGTATTTT,CASSSGLAGGGGTDTQYF
.,few,14,TRBJ2-3,TRBV7-2,TGTGCCAGCAGCCTAGGGGAGGGCACAGATACGCAGTATTTT,CASSLGEGTDTQYF
.,.,13,TRBJ2-3,TRBV6-6,TGTGCCAGCACGAAGCGGGGCACAGATACGCAGTATTTT,CASTKRGTDTQYF
.,few,13,TRBJ2-7,TRBV5-4,TGTGCCAGCAGCTTCCAGGGCGGGGACGAGCAGTACTTC,CASSFQGGDEQYF
.,.,13,TRBJ2-1,TRBV19,TGTGCCAGTACCGTCACTCTCGACAATGAGCAGTTCTTC,CASTVTLDNEQFF